This TCR beta chain is from a study of cytomegalovirus exposure and HLA in healthy donors (TCRdb year 2017). Background on the whole study: According to a later analysis, one platform produced both the approximately 110 validation repertoires and the 720 or so repertoires of the first cohort. The study aimed to test whether cataloging public T cell receptors could reveal signatures of past pathogen exposure. In addition to the first cohort of hundreds of subjects, a separate validation cohort of approximately 130 different subjects was used. To predict cytomegalovirus infection status, the study combined high-throughput TCR immunosequencing, statistical association of individual TCRs with disease status, and machine learning. Study-wide findings and limitations: Of the cluster scores, approximately 95% were above 0 in a later analysis, which found that TCRs clustered in the first cohort also tended to co-occur in the 95 to 150 validation repertoires. Cytomegalovirus status was reported to be diagnosed by the classifier with high specificity and sensitivity in both the original and validation cohorts. The authors suggested that the approach could potentially be generalized to other disease states and immunological phenotypes. The validation cohort had no HLA typing available for a later analysis, so co-occurrence within that cohort was assessed over all 110 or so repertoires. A total of roughly 160 TCR beta chains were listed by the study as associated with cytomegalovirus. In vitro tests confirmed that a few of the cytomegalovirus-associated TCR beta chains recognize cytomegalovirus antigens. Across donors, most TCR sequences were observed very rarely, whereas some public TCRs were present in many individuals.

The library relied on the immunoSEQ multiplex PCR assay. Turning to the authors' computational methods: To diagnose cytomegalovirus status from the catalog of TCR beta chain sequences, a statistical classification framework was built. TCRdb re-hosts the immuneACCESS table, in-frame sequences only. Its copies lack some clones; in the studies checked, an unresolved V gene accounts for under half of them, and the cause for the rest is not known. V and J calls and clone size are given by that table; D and trimming were obtained from the DNA. The sample has approximately 200,000 clones on record, around nine tenths of them singletons. The ten largest make up more than 0.85% of the sample. The germline V gene provides CDR1 SGHRS and CDR2 YFSETQ. The cysteine opens and the phenylalanine closes a CDR3 of 16 amino acids. Of all the DNA, just the CDR3 is kept, 48 bases in frame from base 1. V trim: 0 bases; J trim: 8 bases; unmatched bases: 8.

To note about this clone: Its target antigen remains unknown. Base qualities are missing; no much larger clone stands one base away.

The donors belonged to the validation cohort of 90 to 150 subjects, which was separate from the roughly 700-subject first cohort. The clonotype originates from a woman aged 18-29 years in good health and CMV-seronegative. Material: PBMCs. The sequence joins TRBV5-1 to TRBJ2-1, and TRBD2 aligns with 10 junction nucleotides. The nucleotides read TGCGCCAGCAGCTTGGTGGGTAGCGGGAGGTTCGATGAGCAGTTCTTC. This codes for CASSLVGSGRFDEQFF.